This entry lists 12 T cell receptor beta chains sequenced from one sample in a study of T cells after posttransplantation cyclophosphamide. Cyclophosphamide on days +3 and +4 followed busulfan-fludarabine conditioning and a marrow graft. Generated by immunoSEQ multiplex PCR, the TCRdb table keeps only in-frame clones and is missing some. The sample includes some 5,900 clones, 1.8% seen only once; the top ten take around 28%. This sample comprised PBMCs, obtained about 230 days after a stem cell transplant with posttransplant cyclophosphamide. The receptors here all came from a male patient younger than 45 who received an allogeneic stem cell transplant from a related donor, was CMV-positive, and had no GVHD. Some T cells may arise from the graft donor.

This clone occurred a few times. V usage is TRBV5-1 and J usage is TRBJ1-6; D is ambiguous. Trimming shortened V by 0 bases and J by 6 bases, and 10 bases separated the two germline ends. The CDR3 length is 15 residues. The germline V gene has CDR1 SGHRS and CDR2 YFSETQ. CDR3 in DNA: TGCGCCAGCAGCTTGGGGCGGCGGGGTAATTCACCCCTCCACTTT. Protein product: CASSLGRRGNSPLHF.

This clone was seen a few times. The chain recombines TRBV7-9 with TRBJ2-5, with D perhaps TRBD2 (5 bases). Germline V gene lookup returns CDR1 SEHNR and CDR2 FQNEAQ (reference sequence). The length of the CDR3 is 13 residues. Trimming stripped 2 bases from V and 3 bases from J, with 7 bases between. In DNA form, the CDR3 reads TGTGCCAGCAGCTTATCCGGGAAAGAGACCCAGTACTTC. Encoded protein: CASSLSGKETQYF.

This clone was counted only a few times. J is TRBJ2-7 and V is TRBV28; D unresolved. V lost 1 base to trimming and J lost 3 bases, with 16 bases between them. Germline-derived CDR1 and CDR2 are MDHEN and SYDVKM. This CDR3 has 16 residues. The CDR3 here is CASSLSFELADYEQYF. The CDR3 bases are TGTGCCAGCAGTTTATCCTTTGAACTCGCGGACTACGAGCAGTACTTC. The variable domain in full, with the rest retrieved from reference TRBV28 and TRBJ2-7, is DVKVTQSSRYLVKRTGEKVFLECVQDMDHENMFWYRQDPGLGLRLIYFSYDVKMKEKGDIPEGYSVSREKKERFSLILESASTNQTSMYLCASSLSFELADYEQYFGPGTRLTVT.

This clone was counted between two and nine times. This rearrangement joins TRBV15 to TRBJ2-5; TRBD1 is a possible D gene (5 bases). The germline V gene has CDR1 LNHNV and CDR2 YYDKDF (reference sequence). The CDR3 spans 13 residues. V lost 5 bases and J lost 0, with 7 bases in between. CDR3 DNA sequence: TGTGCCACCAGCCTACAGGACCAAGAGACCCAGTACTTC. Its protein product is CATSLQDQETQYF.

The V call is TRBV7-9, the J call TRBJ1-2, with 7 bases fitting TRBD1. Germline V gene lookup returns CDR1 SEHNR and CDR2 FQNEAQ (reference sequence). The CDR3 loop spans 13 amino acids. With 4 bases clipped from V and 2 bases from J, the junction kept 1 base outside the gene matches. The CDR3, as DNA: TGTGCCAGCAGCTCACAGGGGAACTATGGCTACACCTTC. Its protein is CASSSQGNYGYTF.

In this sample, this clone turned up a few times. The chain links TRBV7-2 to TRBJ1-2; D is perhaps TRBD1 (5 bases). The CDR3 is 15 residues long. Per the germline V gene, CDR1 is SGHTA and CDR2 is FQGNSA. V was trimmed by 1 base and J by 4 bases, leaving 13 bases between them. CDR3 in DNA: TGTGCCAGCAGCTTAGATCCGGGGGGAGGCTATGGCTACACCTTC. Protein product: CASSLDPGGGYGYTF.

In its sample, this clone was seen a few times. The chain recombines TRBV9 with TRBJ2-2; 10 bases are shared with TRBD2. Germline V gene sequence: CDR1 SGDLS, CDR2 YYNGEE. The CDR3 contains 17 residues. With 3 bases clipped from V and 4 bases from J, the junction kept 9 bases outside the gene matches. CDR3 amino acids: CASSAWGASGSTGELFF. The CDR3 DNA sequence: TGTGCCAGCAGCGCATGGGGGGCTAGCGGGAGCACCGGGGAGCTGTTTTTT.

This clone has only a few counts. V and J are TRBV4-2 and TRBJ2-5, with 9 bases identical to TRBD2. V was pared by 4 bases and J by 0 bases, with 6 bases of the junction left unmatched. The germline CDR1 and CDR2 sequences are LGHNA and YNFKEQ. The CDR3 totals 16 residues. CDR3 loop: CASSPRAGGDQETQYF. CDR3 nucleotides: TGTGCCAGCAGCCCTAGAGCGGGGGGAGACCAAGAGACCCAGTACTTC.

The gene calls are TRBV7-2 and TRBJ2-3; D remains ambiguous. Trimming stripped 6 bases from V and 2 bases from J, with 12 bases between. CDR1 is SGHTA and CDR2 is FQGNSA in the germline V gene. The CDR3 covers 14 residues. The CDR3 is CASSSRVFTDTQYF. The CDR3 coding sequence is TGTGCCAGCAGTTCTCGGGTCTTCACAGATACGCAGTATTTT.

This clone has just a few counts. The chain couples TRBV29-1 to TRBJ2-3, with a tentative D call TRBD1 (6 bases). This CDR3 contains 16 residues. Germline V gene lookup returns CDR1 SQVTM and CDR2 ANQGSEA. The germline V and J ends were trimmed by 3 bases and 2 bases, with 18 bases remaining between them. The CDR3 protein is CSVEAPGDLLTDTQYF. Written as DNA, the CDR3 is TGCAGCGTTGAGGCCCCAGGGGACCTACTCACAGATACGCAGTATTTT.

The chain has TRBV7-2 and TRBJ2-3; 9 positions match TRBD2. Germline CDR1 SGHTA, CDR2 FQGNSA. The CDR3 consists of 14 residues. J was trimmed by 3 bases and V by 5 bases; bases with no gene match: 3. Written as DNA, the CDR3 is TGTGCCAGCAGCCAGGGACTAGCTACAGATACGCAGTATTTT. It translates to CASSQGLATDTQYF.

In this sample, this clone turned up a few times. The J gene is TRBJ2-1, the V gene TRBV4-3; D gene uncertain. CDR1 and CDR2 from the germline V gene are LGHNA and YSLEER. V lost 1 base and J 5 bases, leaving 12 bases between the germline ends. The CDR3 runs to 15 residues. The CDR3 loop is CASSQGVNRNNEQFF. In DNA, the CDR3 is TGCGCCAGCAGCCAAGGTGTGAACAGAAACAATGAGCAGTTCTTC.